A single sample gave rise to the 30 T cell receptor beta chains below, sequenced in a study of identical twins. TCRdb re-called the 5' RACE reads through MiXCR, storing one row per CDR3 protein. Counted here are hundreds of thousands of distinct CDR3 sequences, approximately 24% occurring once; the ten biggest clones make up 2.5% to 3.5%. The sample was also linked to a second study, of T cells expressing NK-cell markers.

Sequencing used CD4+ T cells sorted from blood. The receptors were sampled from a woman between 18 and 29 years old in good health.

This clonotype was seen more than once but under ten times. The gene calls are TRBV5-1 and TRBJ2-7; a weak D match, TRBD2 (5 bases). Germline V gene data show CDR1 as SGHRS and CDR2 as YFSETQ. V was cut by 4 bases and J by 13 bases, with 24 bases left in between. The CDR3 runs 14 residues. Written as DNA, the CDR3 is TGCGCCAGCAGCCAAACGAGTAGTCGCCTCGAGGGCTACTTC. Translation gives CASSQTSSRLEGYF. Filled out from reference TRBV5-1 and TRBJ2-7, the complete variable domain reads KAGVTQTPRYLIKTRGQQVTLSCSPISGHRSVSWYQQTPGQGLQFLFEYFSETQRNKGNFPGRFSGRQFSNSRSEMNVSTLELGDSALYLCASSQTSSRLEGYFGPGTRLTVT.

Only a few counts were recorded for this clonotype. The V and J genes are TRBV12-3 or TRBV12-4 and TRBJ1-1, with D perhaps matching TRBD1 (6 bases). The CDR3 is 16 residues long. V lost 5 bases, J lost 4 bases, and 20 bases lay in between. The chain's CDR3 is CASSPGFDRIGTEAFF. CDR3 DNA sequence: TGTGCCAGCAGTCCGGGATTTGACAGGATTGGCACTGAAGCTTTCTTT.

This chain uses TRBV5-4 with TRBJ2-5, with 7 bases aligning to TRBD2. Germline V gives CDR1 SGHNT, CDR2 YYREEE (reference sequence). This CDR3 is built from 15 residues. The junction had 9 bases not matched to a gene; V was cut back by 3 bases and J by 4 bases. Here the CDR3 DNA reads TGTGCCAGCAGCTCTACCCCCCGCGGGGGAGAGACCCAGTACTTC. Protein sequence: CASSSTPRGGETQYF.

The chain joins TRBV3-1 to TRBJ2-2, with D tentatively TRBD1 (5 bases). CDR1 is LGHDT, CDR2 YNNKEL, per germline (reference sequence). V lost 2 bases, J lost 7 bases, and 14 bases lay in between. This CDR3 spans 15 amino acids. The CDR3 reads CASSQLDRRVGELFF. The CDR3 nucleotides read TGTGCCAGCAGCCAACTCGACAGACGGGTCGGGGAGCTGTTTTTT.

This clonotype was counted between two and nine times. The CDR3 protein is CASSDRAGELFF. Here the CDR3 DNA reads TGTGCCAGCAGTGATAGGGCCGGGGAGCTGTTTTTT. The rearrangement uses TRBV6-2 or TRBV6-3 and TRBJ2-2; D gene ambiguous. CDR3 length: 12 amino acids. V lost 5 bases, J lost 6 bases, and 7 bases lay in between. Germline assignment: CDR1 MNHEY and CDR2 SVGEGT.

This chain connects TRBV3-1 to TRBJ2-1, with 7 bases aligning to TRBD2. The V gene end was trimmed by 1 base and the J gene end by 10 bases; junction bases not matched to a gene: 4. CDR1 is LGHDT and CDR2 is YNNKEL in the germline V gene (reference sequence). The CDR3 totals 13 residues. CDR3 protein: CASSQGRAGEQFF. The CDR3 coding sequence is TGTGCCAGCAGCCAAGGAAGAGCGGGGGAGCAGTTCTTC.

The chain carries TRBV3-1 and TRBJ2-2; 11 bases fit TRBD2. Unmatched junction bases numbered 0, after V lost 0 bases and J lost 6 bases. CDR3 length equals 15 residues. CDR1 is LGHDT and CDR2 is YNNKEL in the germline V gene (reference sequence). The DNA for the CDR3 is TGTGCCAGCAGCCAAGAGACTAGCGGGGCCGGGGAGCTGTTTTTT. It yields the protein CASSQETSGAGELFF.

The chain couples TRBV20-1 to TRBJ2-1, with 10 bases identical to TRBD2. The CDR3 totals 15 residues. Germline V gives CDR1 DFQATT, CDR2 SNEGSKA (reference sequence). The V and J ends lost 1 base and 5 bases, in that order; junction bases with no gene match: 5. The CDR3 loop reads CSARVLAGEHNEQFF. CDR3 in DNA: TGCAGTGCTAGAGTCCTAGCGGGGGAGCACAATGAGCAGTTCTTC.

The chain couples TRBV21-1 to TRBJ2-7; the D call in the table, TRBD2, was not verified against the DNA. TRBV21-1 is recorded as a pseudogene. The CDR3 has 15 residues. In DNA form, the CDR3 reads TGTGCCATCAAGCAGTTAGCGGGAGGGTCCTACGAGCAGTACTTC. This gives the protein CAIKQLAGGSYEQYF.

For the CDR3, the DNA is TGCAGTTCCCACGGGGCGGTAGACAAAGAGACCCAGTACTTC. This sequence encodes CSSHGAVDKETQYF. V usage is TRBV20-1 and J usage is TRBJ2-5; D tentatively fits TRBD1 or TRBD2 (5 bases each). The V gene's germline CDR1 is DFQATT and CDR2 SNEGSKA (reference sequence). This CDR3 comprises 14 residues. The V end lost 8 bases, the J end lost 3 bases, and 19 bases lay between the germline ends.

Only a few counts were recorded for this clonotype. One end of the junction is discordant with germline, which a read error may explain. V gene TRBV10-3 combines with J gene TRBJ2-4, with a possible D match to TRBD1 (5 bases). CDR3 length: 18 residues. Germline loops: CDR1 ENHRY, CDR2 SYGVKD. The CDR3 region is CAISESALPGQGENIQYF. For the CDR3, the DNA is TGTGCCATCAGCGAGTCGGCCCTCCCCGGGCAGGGCGAAAACATTCAGTACTTC.

This clonotype turned up a few times. This chain connects TRBV27 to TRBJ2-5; TRBD1 aligns across 9 bases. Trimming at V came to 5 bases and at J to 2 bases, leaving 6 bases not matched to a gene. Looked up from germline, CDR1 is MNHEY and CDR2 is SMNVEV (reference sequence). The CDR3 spans 15 residues. The CDR3 sequence: CASSPTGGRQETQYF. The CDR3 DNA is TGTGCCAGCAGTCCGACAGGGGGAAGGCAAGAGACCCAGTACTTC.

The chain joins TRBV7-2 to TRBJ2-7, with no clear D. The germline V gene encodes CDR1 SGHTA and CDR2 FQGNSA. The CDR3 contains 13 residues. V lost 2 bases, J lost 3 bases, and 8 bases lay in between. The CDR3 coding sequence is TGTGCCAGCAGCTTAAAAGTGGGCTACGAGCAGTACTTC. It translates to CASSLKVGYEQYF.

This clonotype was seen only a few times. The chain carries TRBV3-1 and TRBJ2-5, with a tentative D call TRBD1 (5 bases). Germline V lookup: CDR1 LGHDT, CDR2 YNNKEL (reference sequence). The CDR3 spans 15 residues. V was clipped by 1 base and J by 4 bases, with 13 bases between them. This chain's CDR3 is CASSQAGRAVETQYF. The CDR3, as DNA: TGTGCCAGCAGCCAAGCGGGCAGGGCGGTAGAGACCCAGTACTTC.

In its sample, this clonotype was seen a few times. The V call is TRBV5-1, the J call TRBJ2-1, with 10 positions matching TRBD2. J was trimmed by 2 bases and V by 0 bases; bases with no gene match: 2. Germline V gene data show CDR1 as SGHRS and CDR2 as YFSETQ. The CDR3 totals 16 residues. The CDR3 nucleotides read TGCGCCAGCAGCTTGGTCCTAGCGGGGGCCTACAATGAGCAGTTCTTC. As protein: CASSLVLAGAYNEQFF.

This clonotype appeared a few times. The J gene is TRBJ1-5, the V gene TRBV9; D is perhaps TRBD1 (5 bases). The V gene's germline CDR1 is SGDLS and CDR2 YYNGEE. This CDR3 spans 13 amino acids. V shed 0 bases and J shed 6 bases, with 7 bases lying between them. The CDR3 sequence: CASSVDGGQPQHF. CDR3 bases: TGTGCCAGCAGCGTAGACGGGGGTCAGCCCCAGCATTTT. Variable domain in full (rest from reference TRBV9 and TRBJ1-5): DSGVTQTPKHLITATGQRVTLRCSPRSGDLSVYWYQQSLDQGLQFLIQYYNGEERAKGNILERFSAQQFPDLHSELNLSSLELGDSALYFCASSVDGGQPQHFGDGTRLSIL.

V usage is TRBV7-9 and J usage is TRBJ1-1, with TRBD1 matching over 7 bases. Germline assignment: CDR1 SEHNR and CDR2 FQNEAQ (reference sequence). The V gene end was trimmed by 8 bases and the J gene end by 0 bases; junction bases not matched to a gene: 6. There are 14 residues in the CDR3. As DNA, the CDR3 is TGTGCCAGCGGAATCGGACAGGTGAACACTGAAGCTTTCTTT. This sequence encodes CASGIGQVNTEAFF.

This chain uses TRBV6-1 with TRBJ2-5; tentatively, D is TRBD1 (6 bases). Germline CDR1 is MNHNS and CDR2 is SASEGT. This CDR3 is built from 16 residues. The V end was cut by 5 bases, the J end by 1 base, with 17 bases between. The CDR3 loop reads CASSIGVGRGQETQYF. The CDR3 DNA follows: TGTGCCAGCAGTATCGGGGTCGGCAGGGGCCAAGAGACCCAGTACTTC.

This clonotype was detected a few times. The rearrangement uses TRBV6-1 and TRBJ1-6; tentatively, D is TRBD1 (5 bases). This CDR3 has 15 amino acids. Deletions cut 5 bases from V and 8 bases from J, with 16 bases between. CDR1 MNHNS and CDR2 SASEGT come from the germline V gene. CDR3 loop: CASSRGPPGDSPLHF. For the CDR3, the DNA is TGTGCCAGCAGTAGGGGACCGCCGGGGGATTCACCCCTCCACTTT.

In this sample, this clonotype turned up a few times. This chain uses TRBV29-1 with TRBJ1-5; a possible D gene is TRBD1 (6 bases). Trimming left V 6 bases short and J 3 bases short, with 12 bases between. CDR1 is SQVTM and CDR2 is ANQGSEA in the germline V gene. CDR3 length: 13 residues. This CDR3 is CSVAGGANQPQHF. The DNA for the CDR3 is TGCAGCGTAGCCGGGGGGGCCAATCAGCCCCAGCATTTT.

V gene TRBV24-1 combines with J gene TRBJ1-2; 8 bases agree with TRBD1. There are 14 residues in the CDR3. Germline V gene lookup returns CDR1 KGHDR and CDR2 SFDVKD. V gave up 3 bases and J gave up 7 bases; unmatched junction bases: 6. The CDR3 DNA reads TGTGCCACCAGTGATCGACAGGGGAAAGGTGGCTACACCTTC. Residues: CATSDRQGKGGYTF.

A few counts support this clonotype. The chain employs TRBV10-3 and TRBJ2-7; D possibly corresponds to TRBD1 (6 bases). V lost 6 bases and J 5 bases, leaving 20 bases between the germline ends. CDR3 length: 15 residues. Germline V CDR1 and CDR2: ENHRY, SYGVKD. The CDR3 region is CAISPATGLIHEQYF. The CDR3 nucleotides read TGTGCCATCAGCCCCGCGACAGGCTTAATCCACGAGCAGTACTTC.

The chain uses TRBV20-1 and TRBJ2-3; 9 nucleotides match TRBD2. Germline-derived CDR1 and CDR2 are DFQATT and SNEGSKA (reference sequence). The junction had 13 bases not matched to a gene; V was cut back by 5 bases and J by 4 bases. CDR3 size: 16 residues. This CDR3 is CSAGEGLAKGADTQYF. DNA for the CDR3: TGCAGTGCTGGGGAAGGACTAGCGAAAGGGGCAGATACGCAGTATTTT.

The chain has TRBV9 and TRBJ2-7; TRBD1 is a possible D gene (6 bases). Germline loops: CDR1 SGDLS, CDR2 YYNGEE. The CDR3 sequence is 12 residues long. The V gene lost 0 bases and the J gene lost 6 bases, with 7 bases spanning the gap. The CDR3 loop is CASSVAGAEQYF. CDR3 in DNA: TGTGCCAGCAGCGTAGCAGGGGCCGAGCAGTACTTC.

This clonotype was counted a few times. This chain links TRBV12-3 or TRBV12-4 with TRBJ2-1; 8 bases align to TRBD2. CDR3 length: 16 residues. The J segment lost 9 bases and the V segment lost 5 bases, leaving 15 bases of the junction unmatched. The CDR3 sequence is CASSPTGSGTFGEQFF. For the CDR3, the DNA is TGTGCCAGCAGTCCAACGGGTAGCGGGACCTTTGGTGAGCAGTTCTTC.

This clonotype appeared a few times. The CDR3 DNA reads as TGTGCCTCAGCCAGAGGGGGTTCTCCCTTCAATGAGCAGTTCTTC. Translation gives CASARGGSPFNEQFF. The rearrangement links TRBV11-2 to TRBJ2-1, with D tentatively TRBD1 (6 bases). The CDR3 runs to 15 residues. Deletions cut 11 bases from V and 6 bases from J, with 23 bases between. The germline gives CDR1 SGHAT, CDR2 FQNNGV.

This clonotype was seen a handful of times. The chain has TRBV12-3 or TRBV12-4 and TRBJ2-1, with a possible D match to TRBD1 (6 bases). V was pared by 4 bases and J by 8 bases, with 24 bases between. This CDR3 is built from 17 residues. The CDR3 region is CASSSYPTGSSLYEQFF. CDR3 nucleotide sequence: TGTGCCAGCAGTTCCTATCCAACAGGGAGTAGTCTCTATGAGCAGTTCTTC.

This CDR3 is CASSRGLAGTYEQFF. CDR3 in DNA: TGTGCCAGCAGCCGAGGGCTAGCGGGAACCTATGAGCAGTTCTTC. The genes are TRBV7-8 and TRBJ2-1; the match to TRBD2 covers 9 bases. The V gene's germline CDR1 is SGHVS and CDR2 FQNEAQ. The CDR3 is 15 amino acids. J was trimmed by 8 bases and V by 5 bases; bases with no gene match: 10.

This clonotype was found many times. This chain connects TRBV12-3 or TRBV12-4 to TRBJ1-2; D gene uncertain. The germline V and J ends were trimmed by 5 bases and 4 bases, with 5 bases remaining between them. This CDR3 region has 11 residues. CDR3 sequence: CASSRSYGYTF. CDR3 sequence (DNA): TGTGCCAGCAGTCGTAGCTATGGCTACACCTTC.

The rearrangement links TRBV6-2 or TRBV6-3 to TRBJ2-3; maybe TRBD2 (5 bases). CDR3 length: 12 amino acids. Looked up from germline, CDR1 is MNHEY and CDR2 is SVGEGT. The V end was cut by 11 bases, the J end by 1 base, with 10 bases between. The CDR3 DNA sequence: TGTGCCGTGATGGAGGGCACAGATACGCAGTATTTT. Translated, it gives CAVMEGTDTQYF.